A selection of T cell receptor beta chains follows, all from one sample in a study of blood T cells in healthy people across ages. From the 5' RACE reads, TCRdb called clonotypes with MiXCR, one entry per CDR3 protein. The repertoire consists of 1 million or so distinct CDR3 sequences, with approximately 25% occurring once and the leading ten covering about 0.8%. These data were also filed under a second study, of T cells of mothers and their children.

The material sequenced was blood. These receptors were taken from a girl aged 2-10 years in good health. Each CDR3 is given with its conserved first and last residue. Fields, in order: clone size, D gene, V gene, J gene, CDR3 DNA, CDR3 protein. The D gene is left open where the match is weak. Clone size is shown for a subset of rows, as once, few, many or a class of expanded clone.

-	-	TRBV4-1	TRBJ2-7	TGCGCCAGCAGCCAAGATACGGGGTTTGACGAGCAGTACTTC	CASSQDTGFDEQYF
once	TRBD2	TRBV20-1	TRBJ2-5	TGCAGCCCGTCTAGCGGGGGACAAGAGACCCAGTACTTC	CSPSSGGQETQYF
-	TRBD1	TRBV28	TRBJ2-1	TGTGCCAGCAGCTACCGACAGGGTGATAAAAAACAGTTCTTC	CASSYRQGDKKQFF
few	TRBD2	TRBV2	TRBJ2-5	TGTGCCAGCAGTGAAGAGATAGCGGGAGATTTCGAGACCCAGTACTTC	CASSEEIAGDFETQYF
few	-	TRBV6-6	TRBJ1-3	TGTGCCAGCAGACTACCCTCTGGAAACACCATATGTTTT	CASRLPSGNTICF
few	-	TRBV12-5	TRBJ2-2	TGTGCTAGTGGTTTGAGGGGGACCGGGGAGCTGTTTTTT	CASGLRGTGELFF
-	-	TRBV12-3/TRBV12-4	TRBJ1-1	TGTGTCAGCAGTTTAGGTCTGGGAGCTTTCTTT	CVSSLGLGAFF
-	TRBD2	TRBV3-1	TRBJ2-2	TGTGCCAGCAGCCTACGGACTAGCGGGAGAGCGGGGGAGCTGTTTTTT	CASSLRTSGRAGELFF
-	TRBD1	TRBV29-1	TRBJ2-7	TGCAGCGTTGCCATGGGACAGGGGTGGTACGAGCAGTACTTC	CSVAMGQGWYEQYF
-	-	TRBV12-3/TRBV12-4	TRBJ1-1	TGTGCCAGCAGTTTACCAGGGGTCCCTGAAGCTTTCTTT	CASSLPGVPEAFF
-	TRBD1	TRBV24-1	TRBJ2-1	TGTGCCACCAGTGATCCCGGGACAGCTCACAATGAGCAGTTCTTC	CATSDPGTAHNEQFF
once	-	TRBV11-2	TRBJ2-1	TGTGCCAGCAGCCCAGGAGTTGGGGCTTATGAGCAGTTCTTC	CASSPGVGAYEQFF